The 16 T cell receptor beta chains listed next were all sequenced from one sample in a study of cytomegalovirus exposure and HLA in healthy donors. Libraries were prepared by immunoSEQ multiplex PCR; TCRdb keeps only in-frame clonotypes and omits some of them. The sample carries 110,000 or so clones, more than 70% recorded once. The sequenced material came from PBMCs. These TCRs come from a man aged 18 to 29 in good health and CMV-seronegative.

The chain employs TRBV2 and TRBJ2-5; 9 nucleotides align to TRBD2. Germline CDR1 SNHLY, CDR2 FYNNEI. Unmatched junction bases numbered 8, after V lost 4 bases and J lost 5 bases. This CDR3 has 15 amino acids. The CDR3 nucleotides are TGTGCCAGCAGTGGTCGGCGGGAGGGCCTGGAGACCCAGTACTTC. Its translation is CASSGRREGLETQYF. Together with reference TRBV2 and TRBJ2-5, the CDR3 gives the full variable domain: EPEVTQTPSHQVTQMGQEVILRCVPISNHLYFYWYRQILGQKVEFLVSFYNNEISEKSEIFDDQFSVERPDGSNFTLKIRSTKLEDSAMYFCASSGRREGLETQYFGPGTRLLVL.

The CDR3: CASGPFYPSGRLNEQYF. CDR3 nucleotides: TGTGCCAGCGGGCCTTTTTATCCTAGCGGGAGACTCAACGAGCAGTACTTC. The genes are TRBV28 and TRBJ2-7, with TRBD2 identical over 10 bases. Germline V gene sequence: CDR1 MDHEN, CDR2 SYDVKM. V lost 8 bases to trimming and J lost 5 bases; unmatched junction nucleotides: 18. The CDR3 is made up of 17 amino acids.

The chain carries TRBV9 and TRBJ2-3; 10 bases are shared with TRBD2. CDR1 is SGDLS, CDR2 YYNGEE, per germline. This CDR3 is 19 amino acids long. After removal of 4 bases from V and 6 bases from J, the junction contained 20 bases not matched to a gene. CDR3 in DNA: TGTGCCAGCAGCCCGATCGACGGAATAAGCGGGGGGGATGCGGATACGCAGTATTTT. Protein sequence: CASSPIDGISGGDADTQYF.

This chain links TRBV6-6 with TRBJ1-1; TRBD1 might be the D (5 bases). This CDR3 region has 14 residues. CDR1 is MNHNY, CDR2 SVGAGI, per germline (reference sequence). CDR3 coding DNA: TGTGCTGCACAGCGGGGTAGGGGCGGCACTGAAGCTTTCTTT. Its protein is CAAQRGRGGTEAFF.

The rearrangement joins TRBV4-2 to TRBJ2-7; 8 bases match TRBD2. Germline-derived CDR1 and CDR2 are LGHNA and YNFKEQ. V lost 3 bases to trimming and J lost 9 bases; unmatched junction nucleotides: 7. The CDR3 is 13 amino acids. The CDR3 DNA follows: TGTGCCAGCAGCCAGGGAGCGGGGGCAGGGCAGTACTTC. It yields the protein CASSQGAGAGQYF.

This sequence joins TRBV7-9 and TRBJ1-1; D gene ambiguous. The CDR3 extends over 12 amino acids. Germline CDR1 SEHNR, CDR2 FQNEAQ (reference sequence). Trimming pared 4 bases from V and 0 bases from J, leaving 3 bases between. The CDR3 sequence: CASSSMNTEAFF. The CDR3 bases are TGTGCCAGCAGCTCCATGAACACTGAAGCTTTCTTT. The entire variable domain, with the rest obtained from reference TRBV7-9 and TRBJ1-1, is as follows: DTGVSQNPRHKITKRGQNVTFRCDPISEHNRLYWYRQTLGQGPEFLTYFQNEAQLEKSRLLSDRFSAERPKGSFSTLEIQRTEQGDSAMYLCASSSMNTEAFFGQGTRLTVV.

The chain employs TRBV19 and TRBJ2-1, with TRBD2 matching 10 bases. CDR3 length: 15 amino acids. With 3 bases clipped from V and 7 bases from J, the junction kept 6 bases outside the gene matches. Germline V lookup: CDR1 LNHDA, CDR2 SQIVND (reference sequence). The DNA for the CDR3 is TGTGCCAGTAGTATCCTAGCGGGGGCCCAAAATGAGCAGTTCTTC. It encodes CASSILAGAQNEQFF.

V gene TRBV19 combines with J gene TRBJ1-5; 9 nucleotides align to TRBD1. Germline V CDR1 and CDR2: LNHDA, SQIVND (reference sequence). The CDR3 runs to 14 residues. The junction had 4 bases not matched to a gene; V was cut back by 4 bases and J by 6 bases. As DNA, the CDR3 is TGTGCCAGTAGTACGGGACAGGGTCGTCAGCCCCAGCATTTT. Protein sequence: CASSTGQGRQPQHF.

The rearrangement links TRBV7-9 to TRBJ1-1; a weak D match, TRBD1 (6 bases). CDR3 length: 14 amino acids. The germline CDR1 and CDR2 sequences are SEHNR and FQNEAQ (reference sequence). V was cut by 6 bases and J by 1 base, with 12 bases left in between. In DNA, the CDR3 is TGTGCCAGCAGAGGACAGCGGAAGAACACTGAAGCTTTCTTT. Amino acids: CASRGQRKNTEAFF.

This chain connects TRBV5-1 to TRBJ2-7; the match to TRBD2 covers 11 bases. The CDR3 is 14 amino acids. Germline CDR1 and CDR2: SGHRS and YFSETQ. The V gene end was trimmed by 4 bases and the J gene end by 4 bases; junction bases not matched to a gene: 4. The CDR3 region is CASSRGTSGYEQYF. Here the CDR3 DNA reads TGCGCCAGCAGCCGTGGGACTAGCGGTTACGAGCAGTACTTC.

The CDR3 bases are TGTGCCAGCAGCCTCGGGACAGGATTCTACGAGCAGTACTTC. The encoded protein is CASSLGTGFYEQYF. The genes are TRBV7-9 and TRBJ2-7; the match to TRBD1 covers 8 bases. The germline V gene has CDR1 SEHNR and CDR2 FQNEAQ (reference sequence). This CDR3 comprises 14 residues. The trim removed 5 bases at V and 3 bases at J, leaving 6 bases unmatched.

The V call is TRBV28, the J call TRBJ1-3; 8 nucleotides line up with TRBD1. The CDR3 is made up of 16 amino acids. The V segment lost 5 bases and the J segment 5 bases; nucleotides outside the gene matches: 11. CDR1 and CDR2 (germline): MDHEN, SYDVKM. The CDR3 sequence is CASSGSDRGSRNTIYF. CDR3 bases: TGTGCCAGCAGTGGTAGCGACAGGGGATCTAGAAACACCATATATTTT.

DNA of the CDR3: TGTGCCACTGGCGACAGTTACGAGCAGTACTTC. Translated: CATGDSYEQYF. The J gene is TRBJ2-7, the V gene TRBV28, with D perhaps matching TRBD1 (5 bases). This CDR3 comprises 11 residues. V shed 10 bases and J shed 4 bases, with 11 bases lying between them. CDR1 MDHEN and CDR2 SYDVKM come from the germline V gene.

This sequence joins TRBV19 and TRBJ1-6, with 8 bases that match TRBD1. Germline V gene lookup returns CDR1 LNHDA and CDR2 SQIVND (reference sequence). V gave up 4 bases and J gave up 10 bases; unmatched junction bases: 6. The CDR3 runs 14 residues. CDR3 amino acids: CASSTGTGGSPLHF. DNA for the CDR3: TGTGCCAGTAGTACCGGGACAGGCGGATCACCCCTCCACTTT.

This rearrangement joins TRBV5-1 to TRBJ2-1; D remains unclear. CDR1 and CDR2 from the germline V gene are SGHRS and YFSETQ. Trimming shortened V by 0 bases and J by 2 bases, and 12 bases separated the two germline ends. CDR3 length: 16 amino acids. DNA of the CDR3: TGCGCCAGCAGCTTGGCTGGGCAGCAACCCTACAATGAGCAGTTCTTC. Its protein product is CASSLAGQQPYNEQFF.

The V call is TRBV7-8, the J call TRBJ2-3; no reliable D call. Germline CDR1 and CDR2: SGHVS and FQNEAQ. There are 16 residues in the CDR3. V lost 0 bases to trimming and J lost 2 bases, with 12 bases between them. The CDR3 bases are TGTGCCAGCAGCTTAGCCTATTCCCTGATCACAGATACGCAGTATTTT. The encoded protein is CASSLAYSLITDTQYF.